Each of the 26 T cell receptor beta chains below was sequenced from the same sample in a study of vaccination effects on CD4 cells after COVID-19. Prior to sequencing, the ViraFEST assay stimulated PBMC with viral peptide pools, which expanded the antigen-specific CD4+ T cells. Following 10 days of culture, CD4+ T cells were isolated. Vaccine recipients lacked prior SARS-CoV-2 infection and had negative nucleocapsid antibodies. The antigens these receptors bind are not known. Data came from immunoSEQ multiplex PCR; TCRdb stores just in-frame clones and leaves some out. The sample yields tens of thousands of clones, approximately 77% seen once. The specimen was CD4+ T cells from PBMCs cultured with HCoV-NL63 spike peptides, collected before COVID-19 vaccination. The receptors derive from a human donor who received a COVID-19 vaccine.

V and J are TRBV7-2 and TRBJ2-3, with unresolved D. From germline, CDR1 is SGHTA and CDR2 FQGNSA. V was shortened by 7 bases and J by 5 bases, with 10 bases between the two germline ends. The CDR3 is made up of 12 amino acids. CDR3 nucleotide sequence: TGTGCCAGCACTGCAGTAAGAGATACGCAGTATTTT. It yields the protein CASTAVRDTQYF.

The chain links TRBV15 to TRBJ2-7; TRBD1 might be the D (6 bases). CDR1 and CDR2 from the germline V gene are LNHNV and YYDKDF (reference sequence). The V and J ends lost 4 bases and 2 bases respectively, with 9 bases between them. The length of the CDR3 is 13 residues. The DNA of the CDR3 is TGTGCCACCAGCATACAGGGCACCTACGAGCAGTACTTC. This gives the protein CATSIQGTYEQYF.

There are a few counts of this clone. The chain links TRBV4-2 to TRBJ2-7; tentatively, D is TRBD1 (5 bases). Trimming took off 0 bases at V and 5 bases at J, with 14 bases between the two ends. The CDR3 covers 15 residues. Germline V gene lookup returns CDR1 LGHNA and CDR2 YNFKEQ. This CDR3 reads CASSQEMARAHEQYF. CDR3 coding DNA: TGTGCCAGCAGCCAAGAAATGGCCAGGGCCCACGAGCAGTACTTC.

The rearrangement joins TRBV27 to TRBJ2-7; TRBD2 aligns across 9 bases. Germline CDR1 MNHEY, CDR2 SMNVEV (reference sequence). V gave up 0 bases and J gave up 4 bases; unmatched junction bases: 7. The length of the CDR3 is 16 residues. Here the CDR3 reads CASSLSPGLAFYEQYF. The DNA of the CDR3 is TGTGCCAGCAGTTTATCGCCCGGACTAGCGTTTTACGAGCAGTACTTC.

V gene TRBV6-1 combines with J gene TRBJ2-1; TRBD2 agrees at 7 bases. Germline CDR1 is MNHNS and CDR2 is SASEGT. V lost 7 bases, J lost 15 bases, and 15 bases stayed unmatched. CDR3 size: 13 residues. Written as DNA, the CDR3 is TGTGCCAGCATGGGGACGGGAGGATTTGATCTGTTCTTC. Its translation is CASMGTGGFDLFF.

The chain carries TRBV19 and TRBJ1-3; D is unresolved. There are 15 residues in the CDR3. Germline-derived CDR1 and CDR2 are LNHDA and SQIVND (reference sequence). Trimming shortened V by 7 bases and J by 2 bases, and 15 bases separated the two germline ends. The CDR3 coding sequence is TGTGCCAGTACCCCCTCGGGGAGGACTGGAAACACCATATATTTT. Translating gives CASTPSGRTGNTIYF.

This clone was observed once. The gene calls are TRBV2 and TRBJ2-7; D is possibly TRBD1 (5 bases). This CDR3 has 13 residues. The germline V gene encodes CDR1 SNHLY and CDR2 FYNNEI. V was shortened by 7 bases and J by 5 bases, with 15 bases between the two germline ends. CDR3 region: CASTPGQGNEQYF. The CDR3 DNA reads TGTGCCAGCACCCCGGGCCAGGGTAACGAGCAGTACTTC.

V and J are TRBV3-1 (or the pseudogene TRBV3-2) and TRBJ2-3; TRBD1 might be the D (7 bases). CDR1 is LGHDT and CDR2 is YNNKEL in the germline V gene (reference sequence). CDR3 length: 14 residues. V was pared by 4 bases and J by 3 bases, with 11 bases between. The CDR3 loop reads CASSRRGRTDTQYF. Here the CDR3 DNA reads TGTGCCAGCAGCCGGAGGGGGCGTACAGATACGCAGTATTTT.

The J gene is TRBJ2-5, the V gene TRBV5-1, with D possibly being TRBD2 (5 bases). CDR3 length: 13 residues. Germline CDR1 SGHRS, CDR2 YFSETQ. V lost 4 bases, J lost 2 bases, and 9 bases lay in between. Here the CDR3 reads CASSSGPQETQYF. The CDR3 DNA follows: TGCGCCAGCAGCAGCGGACCTCAAGAGACCCAGTACTTC.

The V and J genes are TRBV5-5 and TRBJ1-2; 8 positions match TRBD1. The CDR3 extends over 13 amino acids. The V gene end was trimmed by 3 bases and the J gene end by 6 bases; junction bases not matched to a gene: 4. Germline-derived CDR1 and CDR2 are SGHKS and YYEKEE (reference sequence). The CDR3 loop is CASSWATGDGYTF. CDR3 sequence (DNA): TGTGCCAGCAGCTGGGCGACAGGGGATGGCTACACCTTC.

This clone has a handful of counts. This chain links TRBV12-3 or TRBV12-4 with TRBJ1-2; no firm D call. V was clipped by 4 bases and J by 4 bases, with 4 bases between them. The CDR3 spans 11 residues. The CDR3 nucleotides read TGTGCCAGCAGTTCCCCCTATGGCTACACCTTC. Residues: CASSSPYGYTF.

The chain carries TRBV10-3 and TRBJ2-7; 9 bases align to TRBD1. Losses at the gene ends were 7 bases for V and 1 base for J; bases not matched to a gene: 2. The CDR3 sequence is 13 residues long. Germline CDR1 and CDR2: ENHRY and SYGVKD. The CDR3 loop is CAITGQGSYEQYF. The CDR3 DNA reads TGTGCCATCACAGGACAGGGGTCCTACGAGCAGTACTTC.

V gene TRBV9 combines with J gene TRBJ2-1; unclear D gene. With 0 bases removed from V and 3 bases from J, the gap between germline ends came to 4 bases. The CDR3 extends over 13 amino acids. Germline V gene data show CDR1 as SGDLS and CDR2 as YYNGEE. The CDR3, as DNA: TGTGCCAGCAGCGTAGGGGACTACAATGAGCAGTTCTTC. This codes for CASSVGDYNEQFF.

The chain recombines TRBV30 with TRBJ1-4, with D perhaps TRBD1 (6 bases). Germline CDR1 is GTSNPN and CDR2 is SVGIG (reference sequence). The length of the CDR3 is 18 residues. V was trimmed by 5 bases and J by 3 bases, leaving 25 bases between them. CDR3 coding DNA: TGTGCCTGGTGGCGGGTGGGGGGGGCGTTGAACTCTAATGAAAAACTGTTTTTT. Its translation is CAWWRVGGALNSNEKLFF. The full variable domain, completed using reference TRBV30 and TRBJ1-4, is SQTIHQWPATLVQPVGSPLSLECTVEGTSNPNLYWYRQAAGRGLQLLFYSVGIGQISSEVPQNLSASRPQDRQFILSSKKLLLSDSGFYLCAWWRVGGALNSNEKLFFGSGTQLSVL.

The V and J genes are TRBV6-1 and TRBJ1-1; D not certain. CDR1 and CDR2 (germline): MNHNS, SASEGT. The CDR3 consists of 14 residues. Trimming pared 1 base from V and 1 base from J, leaving 7 bases between. The CDR3 protein is CASSEVPRNTEAFF. DNA of the CDR3: TGTGCCAGCAGTGAAGTTCCGAGGAACACTGAAGCTTTCTTT.

The chain links TRBV6-4 to TRBJ1-4; D is unclear. This CDR3 has 14 residues. CDR1 is MRHNA, CDR2 SNTAGT, per germline. The V end was cut by 6 bases, the J end by 4 bases, with 12 bases between. The CDR3 reads CASSRTANNEKLFF. The DNA for the CDR3 is TGTGCCAGCAGCCGGACGGCCAATAATGAAAAACTGTTTTTT.

The gene calls are TRBV2 and TRBJ2-5; D ambiguous. Trimming cost V 5 bases and J 7 bases, with 14 bases left between them. The germline CDR1 and CDR2 sequences are SNHLY and FYNNEI. The CDR3 extends over 13 amino acids. CDR3 nucleotides: TGTGCCAGCAGTTCGGATCAAATTGGGACCCAGTACTTC. This sequence encodes CASSSDQIGTQYF.

This clone was seen a single time. The V and J genes are TRBV24-1 and TRBJ1-1, with D hard to call. The CDR3 is 11 amino acids. Germline loops: CDR1 KGHDR, CDR2 SFDVKD. Trimming took 5 bases from V and 10 from J, leaving 10 bases between them. In DNA form, the CDR3 reads TGTGCCACCAGTGGGGAAACTAGAGCTTTCTTT. This translates into CATSGETRAFF.

The chain carries TRBV18 and TRBJ1-4, with a weak D call TRBD1 (5 bases). This CDR3 has 14 amino acids. The V and J ends lost 1 base and 2 bases respectively, with 5 bases between them. The V gene's germline CDR1 is KGHSH and CDR2 LQKENI. CDR3 sequence (DNA): TGTGCCAGCTCACCACGACAGACTAATGAAAAACTGTTTTTT. Its protein product is CASSPRQTNEKLFF. The entire variable domain, with the rest obtained from reference TRBV18 and TRBJ1-4, is as follows: NAGVMQNPRHLVRRRGQEARLRCSPMKGHSHVYWYRQLPEEGLKFMVYLQKENIIDESGMPKERFSAEFPKEGPSILRIQQVVRGDSAAYFCASSPRQTNEKLFFGSGTQLSVL.

This clone was counted only a few times. V usage is TRBV27 and J usage is TRBJ2-2; TRBD1 is a possible D gene (6 bases). This CDR3 region has 17 residues. Germline lookup yields CDR1 MNHEY and CDR2 SMNVEV (reference sequence). V was shortened by 7 bases and J by 1 base, with 19 bases between the two germline ends. Here the CDR3 reads CASKWTAEKGNTGELFF. CDR3 bases: TGTGCCAGCAAGTGGACAGCCGAAAAGGGGAACACCGGGGAGCTGTTTTTT.

This clone was recorded a few times. The chain recombines TRBV5-4 with TRBJ1-5; D is undetermined. The V end was cut by 5 bases, the J end by 4 bases, with 10 bases between. The CDR3 loop spans 13 amino acids. Germline CDR1 reads SGHNT; CDR2 reads YYREEE (reference sequence). The CDR3, as DNA: TGTGCCAGCAGTCTGGACGGGAATCAGCCCCAGCATTTT. Residues: CASSLDGNQPQHF.

The chain recombines TRBV10-3 with TRBJ1-1; D unresolved. V gave up 6 bases and J gave up 1 base, with 9 bases separating them. From germline, CDR1 is ENHRY and CDR2 SYGVKD. This CDR3 spans 13 amino acids. The CDR3 region has the DNA TGTGCCATCAGGTCTGGAGAGAACACTGAAGCTTTCTTT. Its translation is CAIRSGENTEAFF.

The chain has TRBV29-1 and TRBJ2-7; 10 nucleotides match TRBD2. The CDR3 runs 13 residues. The V and J ends lost 4 bases and 2 bases, in that order; junction bases with no gene match: 2. CDR1 and CDR2 from the germline V gene are SQVTM and ANQGSEA. CDR3 sequence: CSVVAGGAYEQYF. For the CDR3, the DNA is TGCAGCGTTGTAGCGGGAGGAGCCTACGAGCAGTACTTC.

This chain connects TRBV7-2 to TRBJ1-1; tentatively, D is TRBD1 (6 bases). V was clipped by 5 bases and J by 2 bases, with 12 bases between them. Germline V CDR1 and CDR2: SGHTA, FQGNSA. The CDR3 runs 14 residues. CDR3 sequence: CASSPRTANTEAFF. CDR3 nucleotide sequence: TGTGCCAGCAGCCCAAGGACAGCCAACACTGAAGCTTTCTTT.

The rearrangement uses TRBV11-2 and TRBJ2-5; D may be TRBD1 or TRBD2 (5 bases each). V shed 3 bases and J shed 2 bases, with 10 bases lying between them. This CDR3 spans 14 amino acids. Germline V gene sequence: CDR1 SGHAT, CDR2 FQNNGV. DNA for the CDR3: TGTGCCAGCAGCTTGGGACCGACACAAGAGACCCAGTACTTC. Amino acid sequence: CASSLGPTQETQYF.

CDR3 protein: CASSPSAKNIQYF. Here the CDR3 DNA reads TGTGCCAGCAGCCCTTCGGCCAAAAACATTCAGTACTTC. J is TRBJ2-4 and V is TRBV3-1 (or the pseudogene TRBV3-2); D gene ambiguous. Trimming cost V 4 bases and J 1 base, with 5 bases left between them. The CDR3 consists of 13 residues. CDR1 is LGHDT and CDR2 is YNNKEL in the germline V gene (reference sequence).